These 5 T cell receptor beta chains share one sample of origin, sequenced in a study of PD-1 blockade in classical Hodgkin lymphoma. Relapse after autologous stem cell transplantation occurred in every patient, and brentuximab vedotin exposure varied. Only in-frame clones appear in the TCRdb table, and some are missing; sequencing was by immunoSEQ multiplex PCR. This sample has 40,000 or so clones, with about 87% found just once. The sample was peripheral blood mononuclear cells (PBMCs), taken at baseline. The receptors come from a human donor with classical Hodgkin lymphoma.

V and J are TRBV30 and TRBJ2-2; D call uncertain. Germline CDR1 is GTSNPN and CDR2 is SVGIG (reference sequence). The germline V and J ends were trimmed by 0 bases and 3 bases, with 8 bases remaining between them. The CDR3 totals 14 residues. The CDR3 protein is CAWSVGGYTGELFF. CDR3 nucleotide sequence: TGTGCCTGGAGTGTAGGTGGTTACACCGGGGAGCTGTTTTTT.

The CDR3 nucleotides are TGTGCCAGCAGGCCATCGATCGGACAGGGCAGGACTGAAGCTTTCTTT. This sequence encodes CASRPSIGQGRTEAFF. The chain combines TRBV28 with TRBJ1-1; 8 nucleotides agree with TRBD1. The CDR3 consists of 16 residues. CDR1 and CDR2 (germline): MDHEN, SYDVKM. The junction had 14 bases not matched to a gene; V was cut back by 6 bases and J by 5 bases.

V and J are TRBV28 and TRBJ1-2; TRBD1 matches at 7 bases. The CDR3 has 16 residues. J gave up 4 bases and V 4 bases, and 12 bases lay outside the gene matches. Germline values: CDR1 MDHEN, CDR2 SYDVKM. CDR3 in DNA: TGTGCCAGCAGTTCCGAGACAGGGTGGTTTGGCTATGGCTACACCTTC. It yields the protein CASSSETGWFGYGYTF.

V usage is TRBV10-1 and J usage is TRBJ2-7; the match to TRBD1 covers 10 bases. J lost 5 bases, V lost 2 bases, and 18 bases had no gene match. CDR1 is WNHNN and CDR2 is SYGVQD in the germline V gene (reference sequence). This CDR3 has 19 residues. The CDR3 nucleotides are TGCGCCAGCAGTGAGGGGAGAGGGAAGAAGGGACAGGGGTTCGACGAGCAGTACTTC. This gives the protein CASSEGRGKKGQGFDEQYF.

This CDR3 is CASSLSLGGEKLFF. The DNA of the CDR3 is TGTGCCAGCAGTTTGAGCCTAGGGGGGGAAAAACTGTTTTTT. This chain uses TRBV28 with TRBJ1-4; possible D gene TRBD1, 6 bases. The CDR3 is made up of 14 amino acids. Germline V gene lookup returns CDR1 MDHEN and CDR2 SYDVKM. Trimming removed 3 bases at V and 8 bases at J, with 13 bases between. The full variable domain, with the rest looked up from reference TRBV28 and TRBJ1-4, is DVKVTQSSRYLVKRTGEKVFLECVQDMDHENMFWYRQDPGLGLRLIYFSYDVKMKEKGDIPEGYSVSREKKERFSLILESASTNQTSMYLCASSLSLGGEKLFFGSGTQLSVL.